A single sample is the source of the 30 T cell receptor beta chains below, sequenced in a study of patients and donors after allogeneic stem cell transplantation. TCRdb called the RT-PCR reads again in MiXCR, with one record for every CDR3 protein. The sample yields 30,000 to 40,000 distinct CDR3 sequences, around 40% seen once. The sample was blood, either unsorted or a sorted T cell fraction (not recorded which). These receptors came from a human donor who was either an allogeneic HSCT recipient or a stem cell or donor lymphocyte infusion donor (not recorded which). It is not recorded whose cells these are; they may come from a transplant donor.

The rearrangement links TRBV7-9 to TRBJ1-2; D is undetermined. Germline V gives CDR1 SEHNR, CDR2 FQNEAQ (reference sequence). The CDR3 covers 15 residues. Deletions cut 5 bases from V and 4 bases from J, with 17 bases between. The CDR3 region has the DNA TGTGCCAGCAGCCCGAGGGTCCCAGACTCCTATGGCTACACCTTC. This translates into CASSPRVPDSYGYTF.

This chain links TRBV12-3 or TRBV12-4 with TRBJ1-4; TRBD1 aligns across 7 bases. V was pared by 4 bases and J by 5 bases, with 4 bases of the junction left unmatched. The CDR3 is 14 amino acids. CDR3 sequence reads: CASSSGQDNEKLFF. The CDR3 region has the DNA TGTGCCAGCAGTTCCGGACAGGACAATGAAAAACTGTTTTTT.

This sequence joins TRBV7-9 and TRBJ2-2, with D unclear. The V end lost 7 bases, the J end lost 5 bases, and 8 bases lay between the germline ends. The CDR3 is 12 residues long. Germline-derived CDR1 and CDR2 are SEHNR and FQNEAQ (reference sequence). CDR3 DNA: TGTGCCAGCAAAGTACCTACCGGGGAGCTGTTTTTT. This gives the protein CASKVPTGELFF.

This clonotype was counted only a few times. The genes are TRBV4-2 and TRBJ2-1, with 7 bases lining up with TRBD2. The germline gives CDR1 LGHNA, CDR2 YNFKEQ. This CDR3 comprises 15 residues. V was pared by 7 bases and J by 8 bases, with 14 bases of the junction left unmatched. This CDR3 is CASKSGGLGSYEQFF. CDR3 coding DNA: TGTGCCAGCAAGTCGGGGGGATTGGGTAGTTATGAGCAGTTCTTC.

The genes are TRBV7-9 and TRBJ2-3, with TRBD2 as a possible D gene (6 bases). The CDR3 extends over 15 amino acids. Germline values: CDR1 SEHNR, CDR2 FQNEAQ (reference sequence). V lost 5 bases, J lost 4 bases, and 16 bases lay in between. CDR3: CASSPKTRLADTQYF. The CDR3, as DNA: TGTGCCAGCAGCCCAAAGACTAGGTTGGCAGATACGCAGTATTTT.

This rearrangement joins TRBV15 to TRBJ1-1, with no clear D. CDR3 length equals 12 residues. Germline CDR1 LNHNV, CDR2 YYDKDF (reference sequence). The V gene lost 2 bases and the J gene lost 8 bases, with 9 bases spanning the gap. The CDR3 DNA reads TGTGCCACCAGCAGATCAATTGGGGAAGCTTTCTTT. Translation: CATSRSIGEAFF.

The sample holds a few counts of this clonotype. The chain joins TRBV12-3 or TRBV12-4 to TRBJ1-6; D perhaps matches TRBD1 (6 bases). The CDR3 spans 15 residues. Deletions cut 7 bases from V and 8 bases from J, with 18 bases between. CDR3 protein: CASTHGGRPHSPLHF. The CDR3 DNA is TGTGCCAGCACCCACGGGGGGCGACCCCATTCACCCCTCCACTTT.

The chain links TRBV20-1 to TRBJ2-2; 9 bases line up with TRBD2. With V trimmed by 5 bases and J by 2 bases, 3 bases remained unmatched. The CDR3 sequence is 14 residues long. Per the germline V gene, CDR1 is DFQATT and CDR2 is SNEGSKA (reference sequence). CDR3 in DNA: TGCAGTGCTGGGACTAGCCTTAACACCGGGGAGCTGTTTTTT. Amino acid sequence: CSAGTSLNTGELFF.

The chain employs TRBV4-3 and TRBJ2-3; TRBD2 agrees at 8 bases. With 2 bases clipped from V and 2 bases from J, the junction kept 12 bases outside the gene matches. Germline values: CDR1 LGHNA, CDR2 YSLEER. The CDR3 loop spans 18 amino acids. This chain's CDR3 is CASSQLNRTSSNTDTQYF. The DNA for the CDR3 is TGCGCCAGCAGCCAATTAAATCGGACTAGCTCAAACACAGATACGCAGTATTTT.

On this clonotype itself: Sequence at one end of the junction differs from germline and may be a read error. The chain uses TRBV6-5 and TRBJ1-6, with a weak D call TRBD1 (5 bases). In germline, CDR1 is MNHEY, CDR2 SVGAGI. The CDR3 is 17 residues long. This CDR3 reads CASGYSSMGVLNSPLHF. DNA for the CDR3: TGTGCCAGCGGTTATTCCTCAATGGGGGTACTTAATTCACCCCTCCACTTT.

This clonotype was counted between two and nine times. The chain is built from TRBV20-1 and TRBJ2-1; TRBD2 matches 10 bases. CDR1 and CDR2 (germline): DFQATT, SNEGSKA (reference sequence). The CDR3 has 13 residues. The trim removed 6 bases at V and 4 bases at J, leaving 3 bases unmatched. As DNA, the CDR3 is TGCAGTGCCAAGCGGGGGGGTTACAATGAGCAGTTCTTC. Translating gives CSAKRGGYNEQFF.

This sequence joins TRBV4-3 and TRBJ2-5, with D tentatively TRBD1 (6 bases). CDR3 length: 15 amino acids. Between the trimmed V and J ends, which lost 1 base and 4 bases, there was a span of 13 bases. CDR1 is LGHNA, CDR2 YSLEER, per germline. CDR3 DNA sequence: TGCGCCAGCAGCCAAGTGTACAGGGATCGAGAGACCCAGTACTTC. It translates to CASSQVYRDRETQYF.

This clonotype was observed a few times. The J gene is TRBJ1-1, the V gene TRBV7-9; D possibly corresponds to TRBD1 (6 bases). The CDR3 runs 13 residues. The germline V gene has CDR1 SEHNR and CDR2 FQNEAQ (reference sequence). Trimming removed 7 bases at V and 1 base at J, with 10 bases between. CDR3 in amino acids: CASKEGGNTEAFF. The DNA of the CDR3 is TGTGCCAGCAAGGAGGGGGGGAACACTGAAGCTTTCTTT.

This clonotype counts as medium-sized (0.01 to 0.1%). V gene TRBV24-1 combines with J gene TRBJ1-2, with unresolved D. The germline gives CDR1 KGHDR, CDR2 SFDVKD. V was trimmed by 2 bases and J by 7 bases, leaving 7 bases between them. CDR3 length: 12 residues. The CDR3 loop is CATSDSVFGYTF. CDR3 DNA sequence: TGTGCCACCAGTGATTCGGTGTTTGGCTACACCTTC.

DNA for the CDR3: TGTGCCAGCAGCCAAGATCCCACGGCGCAAGAGACCCAGTACTTC. Its protein product is CASSQDPTAQETQYF. The V gene is TRBV3-1, the J gene TRBJ2-5; D remains ambiguous. Germline V lookup: CDR1 LGHDT, CDR2 YNNKEL (reference sequence). The CDR3 runs to 15 residues. Trimming stripped 0 bases from V and 2 bases from J, with 10 bases between.

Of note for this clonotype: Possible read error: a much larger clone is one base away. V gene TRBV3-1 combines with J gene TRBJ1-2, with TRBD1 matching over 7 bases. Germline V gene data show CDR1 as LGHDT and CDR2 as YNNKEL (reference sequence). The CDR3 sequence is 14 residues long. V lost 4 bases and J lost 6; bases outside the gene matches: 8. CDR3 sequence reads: CASSLGTVSHGYTF. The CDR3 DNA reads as TGTGCCAGCAGCCTCGGGACAGTGTCCCATGGCTACACCTTC.

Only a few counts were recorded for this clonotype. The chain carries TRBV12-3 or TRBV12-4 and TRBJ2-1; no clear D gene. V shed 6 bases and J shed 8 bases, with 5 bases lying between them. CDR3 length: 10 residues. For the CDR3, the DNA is TGTGCCAGCAGCCAGTATGAGCAGTTCTTC. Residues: CASSQYEQFF.

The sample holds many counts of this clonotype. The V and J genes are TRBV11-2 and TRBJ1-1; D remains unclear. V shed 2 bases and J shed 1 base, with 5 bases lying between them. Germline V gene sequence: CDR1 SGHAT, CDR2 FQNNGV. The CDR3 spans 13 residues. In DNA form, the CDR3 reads TGTGCCAGCAGCTTAAAAAGGAACACTGAAGCTTTCTTT. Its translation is CASSLKRNTEAFF.

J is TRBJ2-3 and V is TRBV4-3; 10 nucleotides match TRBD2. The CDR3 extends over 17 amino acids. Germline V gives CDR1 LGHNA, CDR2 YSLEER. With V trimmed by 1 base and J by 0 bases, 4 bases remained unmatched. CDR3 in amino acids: CASSQGTSGASTDTQYF. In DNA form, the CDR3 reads TGCGCCAGCAGCCAAGGGACTAGCGGAGCAAGCACAGATACGCAGTATTTT.

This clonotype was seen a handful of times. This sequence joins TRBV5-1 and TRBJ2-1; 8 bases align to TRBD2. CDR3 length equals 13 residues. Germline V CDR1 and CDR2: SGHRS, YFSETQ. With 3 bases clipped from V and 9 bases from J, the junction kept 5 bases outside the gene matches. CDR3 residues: CASSSPGGLEQFF. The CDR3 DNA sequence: TGCGCCAGCAGCTCCCCGGGAGGGCTTGAGCAGTTCTTC.

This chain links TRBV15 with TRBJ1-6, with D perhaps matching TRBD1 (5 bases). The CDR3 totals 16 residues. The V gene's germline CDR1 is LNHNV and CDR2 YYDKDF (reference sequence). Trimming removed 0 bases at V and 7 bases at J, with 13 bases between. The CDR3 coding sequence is TGTGCCACCAGCAGAGATACCGGGGGATGGAATTCACCCCTCCACTTT. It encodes CATSRDTGGWNSPLHF. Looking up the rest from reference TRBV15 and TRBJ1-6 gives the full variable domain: DAMVIQNPRYQVTQFGKPVTLSCSQTLNHNVMYWYQQKSSQAPKLLFHYYDKDFNNEADTPDNFQSRRPNTSFCFLDIRSPGLGDTAMYLCATSRDTGGWNSPLHFGNGTRLTVT.

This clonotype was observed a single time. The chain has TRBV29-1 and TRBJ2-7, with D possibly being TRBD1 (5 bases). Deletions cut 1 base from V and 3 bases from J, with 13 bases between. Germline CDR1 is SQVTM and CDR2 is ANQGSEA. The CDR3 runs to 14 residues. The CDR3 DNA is TGCAGCGTTGAAGGGGGCCTAGACAGCTACGAGCAGTACGTC. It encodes CSVEGGLDSYEQYV.

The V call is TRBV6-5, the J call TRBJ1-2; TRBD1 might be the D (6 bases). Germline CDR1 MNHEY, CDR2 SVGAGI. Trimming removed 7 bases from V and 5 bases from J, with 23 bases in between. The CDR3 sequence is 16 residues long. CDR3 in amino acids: CASNPGDGTGPYGYTF. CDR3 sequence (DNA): TGTGCCAGCAACCCAGGGGACGGAACTGGCCCTTATGGCTACACCTTC.

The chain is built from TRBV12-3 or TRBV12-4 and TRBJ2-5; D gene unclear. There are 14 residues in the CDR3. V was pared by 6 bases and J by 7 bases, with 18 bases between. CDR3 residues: CASSPRGPLRTQYF. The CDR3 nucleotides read TGTGCCAGCAGCCCCCGAGGCCCCCTAAGGACCCAGTACTTC.

The CDR3 DNA reads as TGCAGCGTCCGGGGGGGGTCTAACATAAATGAGCAGTTCTTC. Translating gives CSVRGGSNINEQFF. The rearrangement uses TRBV29-1 and TRBJ2-1, with 8 bases fitting TRBD2. The ends lost 6 bases at V and 7 bases at J; junction bases unmatched: 11. The CDR3 extends over 14 amino acids. Germline V gene data show CDR1 as SQVTM and CDR2 as ANQGSEA.

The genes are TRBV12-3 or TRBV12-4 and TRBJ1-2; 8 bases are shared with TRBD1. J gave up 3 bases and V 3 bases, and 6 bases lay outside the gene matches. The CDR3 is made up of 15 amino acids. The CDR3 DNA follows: TGTGCCAGCAGTTTCCGGGCAGGGGGCTACTATGGCTACACCTTC. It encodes CASSFRAGGYYGYTF.

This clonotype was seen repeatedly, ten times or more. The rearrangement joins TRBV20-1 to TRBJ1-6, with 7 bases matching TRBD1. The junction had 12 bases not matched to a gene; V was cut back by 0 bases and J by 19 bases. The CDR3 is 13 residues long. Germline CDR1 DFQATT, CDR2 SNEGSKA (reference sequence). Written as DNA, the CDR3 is TGCAGTGCTAGAGATCCCATTAGGGGGCGCGATCACTTT. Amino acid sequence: CSARDPIRGRDHF.

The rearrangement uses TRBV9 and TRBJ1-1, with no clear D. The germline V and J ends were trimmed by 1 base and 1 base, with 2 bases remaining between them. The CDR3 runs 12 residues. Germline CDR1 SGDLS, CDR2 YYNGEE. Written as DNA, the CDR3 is TGTGCCAGCAGCGTACAGAACACTGAAGCTTTCTTT. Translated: CASSVQNTEAFF.

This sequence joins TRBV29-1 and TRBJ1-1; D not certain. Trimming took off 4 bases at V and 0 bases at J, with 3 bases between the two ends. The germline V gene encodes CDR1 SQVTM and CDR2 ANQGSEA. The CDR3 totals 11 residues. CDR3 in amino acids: CSVAVNTEAFF. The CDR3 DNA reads TGCAGCGTTGCTGTGAACACTGAAGCTTTCTTT.

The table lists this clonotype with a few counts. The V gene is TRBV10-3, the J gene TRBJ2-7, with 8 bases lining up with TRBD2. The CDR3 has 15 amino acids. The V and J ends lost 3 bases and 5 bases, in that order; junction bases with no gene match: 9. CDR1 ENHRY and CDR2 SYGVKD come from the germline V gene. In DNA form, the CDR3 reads TGTGCCATCAGTGACGGAATTAGCGGGACTGACGAGCAGTACTTC. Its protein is CAISDGISGTDEQYF.